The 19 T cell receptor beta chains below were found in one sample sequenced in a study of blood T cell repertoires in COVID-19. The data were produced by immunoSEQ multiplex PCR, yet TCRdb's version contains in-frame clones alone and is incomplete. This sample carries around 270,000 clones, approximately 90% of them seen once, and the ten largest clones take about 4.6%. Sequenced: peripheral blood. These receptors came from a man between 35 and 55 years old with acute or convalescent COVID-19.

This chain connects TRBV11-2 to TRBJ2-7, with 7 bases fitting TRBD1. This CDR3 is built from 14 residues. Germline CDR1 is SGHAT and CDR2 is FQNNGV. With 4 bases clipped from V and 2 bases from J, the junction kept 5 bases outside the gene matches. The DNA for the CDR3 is TGTGCCAGCAGCTCGAGACAGGGACCCTACGAGCAGTACTTC. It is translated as CASSSRQGPYEQYF.

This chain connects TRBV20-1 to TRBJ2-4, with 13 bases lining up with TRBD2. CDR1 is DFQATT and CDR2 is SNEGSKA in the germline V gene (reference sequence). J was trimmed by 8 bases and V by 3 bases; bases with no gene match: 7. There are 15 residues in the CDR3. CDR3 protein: CSASPTSGGADIQYF. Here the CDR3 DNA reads TGCAGTGCTAGTCCAACTAGCGGGGGGGCGGACATTCAGTACTTC.

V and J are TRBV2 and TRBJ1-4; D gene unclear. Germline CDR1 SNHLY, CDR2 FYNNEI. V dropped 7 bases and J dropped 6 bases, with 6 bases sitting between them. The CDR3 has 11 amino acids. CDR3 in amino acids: CASNSYEKLFF. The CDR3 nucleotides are TGTGCCAGCAACAGCTATGAAAAACTGTTTTTT.

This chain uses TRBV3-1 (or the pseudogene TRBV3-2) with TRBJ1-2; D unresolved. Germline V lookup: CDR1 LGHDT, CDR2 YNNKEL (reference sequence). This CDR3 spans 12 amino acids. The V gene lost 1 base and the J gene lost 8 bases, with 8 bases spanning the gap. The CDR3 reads CASSQAMGGYTF. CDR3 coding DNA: TGTGCCAGCAGCCAAGCTATGGGCGGCTACACCTTC.

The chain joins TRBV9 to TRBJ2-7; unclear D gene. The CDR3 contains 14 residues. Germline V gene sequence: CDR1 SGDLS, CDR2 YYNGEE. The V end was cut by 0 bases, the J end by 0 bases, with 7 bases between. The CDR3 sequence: CASSVDLSSYEQYF. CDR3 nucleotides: TGTGCCAGCAGCGTAGACTTGTCCTCCTACGAGCAGTACTTC.

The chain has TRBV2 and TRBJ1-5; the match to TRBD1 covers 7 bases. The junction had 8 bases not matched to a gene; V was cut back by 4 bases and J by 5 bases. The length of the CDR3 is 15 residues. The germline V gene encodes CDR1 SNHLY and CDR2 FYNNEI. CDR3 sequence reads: CASSGDRRAHQPQHF. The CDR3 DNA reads TGTGCCAGCAGTGGGGACAGACGAGCCCATCAGCCCCAGCATTTT. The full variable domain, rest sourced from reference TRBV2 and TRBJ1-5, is EPEVTQTPSHQVTQMGQEVILRCVPISNHLYFYWYRQILGQKVEFLVSFYNNEISEKSEIFDDQFSVERPDGSNFTLKIRSTKLEDSAMYFCASSGDRRAHQPQHFGDGTRLSIL.

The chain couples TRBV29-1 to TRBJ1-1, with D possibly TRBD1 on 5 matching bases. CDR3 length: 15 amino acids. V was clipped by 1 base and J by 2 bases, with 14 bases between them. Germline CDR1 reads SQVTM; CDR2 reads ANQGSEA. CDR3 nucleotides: TGCAGCGTTGAAGGGGTCAAGGGGATAAACACTGAAGCTTTCTTT. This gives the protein CSVEGVKGINTEAFF.

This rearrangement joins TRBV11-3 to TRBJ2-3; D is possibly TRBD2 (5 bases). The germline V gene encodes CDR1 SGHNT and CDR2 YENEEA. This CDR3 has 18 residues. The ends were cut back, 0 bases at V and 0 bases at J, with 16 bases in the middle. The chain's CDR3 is CASSLDGEADYSTDTQYF. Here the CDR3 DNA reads TGTGCCAGCAGCTTAGACGGGGAAGCGGATTATAGCACAGATACGCAGTATTTT.

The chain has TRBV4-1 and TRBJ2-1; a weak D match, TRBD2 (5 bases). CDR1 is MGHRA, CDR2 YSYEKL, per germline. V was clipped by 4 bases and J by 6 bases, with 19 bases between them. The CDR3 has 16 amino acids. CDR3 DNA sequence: TGCGCCAGCAGCCTCATGGTAGTAGCTAGCATCAATGAGCAGTTCTTC. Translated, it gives CASSLMVVASINEQFF.

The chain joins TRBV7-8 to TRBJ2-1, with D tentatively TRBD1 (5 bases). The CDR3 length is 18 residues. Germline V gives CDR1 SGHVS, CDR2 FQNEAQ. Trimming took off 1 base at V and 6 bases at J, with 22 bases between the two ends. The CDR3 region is CASSLVGALRLPPNEQFF. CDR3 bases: TGTGCCAGCAGCTTAGTAGGGGCTCTTCGACTCCCCCCCAATGAGCAGTTCTTC.

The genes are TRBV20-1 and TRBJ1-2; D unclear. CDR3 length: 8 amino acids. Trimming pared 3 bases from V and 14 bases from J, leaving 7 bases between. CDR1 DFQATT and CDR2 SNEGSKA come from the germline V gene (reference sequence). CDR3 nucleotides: TGCAGTGCTAGTTCCAAAACCTTC. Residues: CSASSKTF.

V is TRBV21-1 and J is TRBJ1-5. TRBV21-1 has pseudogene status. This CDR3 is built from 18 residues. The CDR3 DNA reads TGTGCCAGCAGGGTTTGGGGTAAAGAGGGATATAGCAATCAGCCCCAGCATTTT. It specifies CASRVWGKEGYSNQPQHF.

The CDR3 sequence: CASSSLRETNEKLFF. The CDR3 bases are TGTGCCAGCTCATCGCTGCGGGAAACTAATGAAAAACTGTTTTTT. The V and J genes are TRBV7-9 and TRBJ1-4; D uncertain. The germline V and J ends were trimmed by 8 bases and 1 base, with 14 bases remaining between them. This CDR3 region has 15 residues. Germline V CDR1 and CDR2: SEHNR, FQNEAQ (reference sequence).

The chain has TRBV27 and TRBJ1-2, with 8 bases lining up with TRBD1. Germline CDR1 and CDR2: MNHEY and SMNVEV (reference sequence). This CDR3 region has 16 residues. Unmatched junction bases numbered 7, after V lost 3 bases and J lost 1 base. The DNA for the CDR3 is TGTGCCAGCAGTTTGACAGGGGAGGCGTTTAACTATGGCTACACCTTC. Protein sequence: CASSLTGEAFNYGYTF.

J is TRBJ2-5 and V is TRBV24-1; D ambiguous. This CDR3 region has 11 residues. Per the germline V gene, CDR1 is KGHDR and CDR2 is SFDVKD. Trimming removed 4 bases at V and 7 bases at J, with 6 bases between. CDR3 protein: CATSEAGTQYF. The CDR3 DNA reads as TGTGCCACCAGTGAGGCAGGGACCCAGTACTTC.

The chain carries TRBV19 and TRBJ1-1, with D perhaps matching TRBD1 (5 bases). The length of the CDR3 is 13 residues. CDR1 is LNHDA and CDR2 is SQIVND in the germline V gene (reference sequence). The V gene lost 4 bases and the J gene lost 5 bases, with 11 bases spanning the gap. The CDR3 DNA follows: TGTGCCAGTAGTAGGCAGGGCCTAACTGAAGCTTTCTTT. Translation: CASSRQGLTEAFF.

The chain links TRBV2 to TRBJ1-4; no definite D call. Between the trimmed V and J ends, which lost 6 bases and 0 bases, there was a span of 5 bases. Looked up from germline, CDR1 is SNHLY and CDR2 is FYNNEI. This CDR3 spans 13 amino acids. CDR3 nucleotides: TGTGCCAGCAGCCCTGCAACTAATGAAAAACTGTTTTTT. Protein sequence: CASSPATNEKLFF.

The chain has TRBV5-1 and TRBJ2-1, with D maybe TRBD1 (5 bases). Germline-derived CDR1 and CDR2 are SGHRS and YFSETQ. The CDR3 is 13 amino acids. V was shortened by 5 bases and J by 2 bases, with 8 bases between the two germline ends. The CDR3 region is CASRQGTYNEQFF. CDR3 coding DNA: TGCGCCAGCAGGCAGGGAACCTACAATGAGCAGTTCTTC.

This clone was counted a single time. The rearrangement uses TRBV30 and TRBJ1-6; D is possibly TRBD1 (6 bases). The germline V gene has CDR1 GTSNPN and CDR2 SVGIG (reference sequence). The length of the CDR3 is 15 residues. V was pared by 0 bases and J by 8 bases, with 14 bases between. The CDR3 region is CAWSVSYPGDSPLHF. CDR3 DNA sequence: TGTGCCTGGAGTGTAAGTTACCCAGGGGATTCACCCCTCCACTTT.